Sequencing of this TCR beta chain was carried out in a study of blood T cell repertoires in COVID-19. The assay was immunoSEQ multiplex PCR, and TCRdb's table has in-frame clones only and misses some. The sample records around 150,000 clones, 70% to 90% being singletons. This clone has a single count. Germline trimming cut 4 bases from V and 4 bases from J; bases unmatched to any gene: 3. The CDR3 length is 14 residues. In germline, CDR1 is KGHSH, CDR2 LQKENI. The sequence derives from a woman in her forties or fifties who had recovered from COVID-19. The chain employs TRBV18 and TRBJ2-2; 7 bases fit TRBD1. The specimen was PBMCs or T cells enriched from blood (not recorded which). This CDR3 is CASSRTGVTGELFF. CDR3 nucleotides: TGTGCCAGCTCACGAACAGGGGTCACCGGGGAGCTGTTTTTT.